This TCR beta chain was observed in a study of cytomegalovirus exposure and HLA in healthy donors. Broader study findings: A missense DCLRE1C variant was associated with V- and J-gene trimming of TCR beta chains in a later analysis, and an independent cohort replicated the association.

The PCR ran on 60 Vbeta and 13 Jbeta primers. Measured with immunoSEQ multiplex PCR; TCRdb has only the in-frame clones, and not every one. This sample has 95,000 to 150,000 clones; 83% occur once, and the top ten carry roughly 3.7%. This clone was detected only a few times. Its antigen is undetermined. V trimming: 5 bases; J trimming: 7 bases; junction bases outside the gene matches: 21. This CDR3 spans 19 amino acids. Germline V lookup: CDR1 SGHAT, CDR2 FQNNGV. Input material: PBMCs. V usage is TRBV11-2 and J usage is TRBJ2-1; 9 bases fit TRBD2. The clonotype originates from a woman between 40 and 50 years old in good health and CMV-seropositive. For the CDR3, the DNA is TGTGCCAGCAGCCCGAAGGCGGGGCGGGAGGGCCGAGTTGGGAATGAGCAGTTCTTC. Encoded protein: CASSPKAGREGRVGNEQFF. Full variable domain (rest looked up from reference TRBV11-2 and TRBJ2-1): EAGVAQSPRYKIIEKRQSVAFWCNPISGHATLYWYQQILGQGPKLLIQFQNNGVVDDSQLPKDRFSAERLKGVDSTLKIQPAKLEDSAVYLCASSPKAGREGRVGNEQFFGPGTRLTVL.